The 27 T cell receptor beta chains in this list originate from one sample, sequenced in a study of tumor-infiltrating lymphocytes in primary liver carcinoma. Both RNA and DNA were isolated together from about 19-30 mg of bulk tissue that had not been sorted. The investigators made TCR beta cDNA from about 510 ng total RNA, using a constant-region primer. TCR beta libraries came from three nested multiplex PCR rounds using slightly modified ARM-PCR. The study ran its first two PCR rounds for roughly 11 cycles each, using TRBV1-TRBV30 forward primers and a C-beta reverse primer. A single record per CDR3 protein comes from TCRdb applying MiXCR to the multiplex PCR reads. Here the sample spans 110,000 or so distinct CDR3 sequences, around 83% being singletons. Sequenced sample: liver tumor tissue from sampling region 3. Subset indicated: tumor region T3, left-lateral pole. The receptors here all came from a middle-aged man with primary liver carcinoma and hepatitis B virus infection.

For this clonotype: Its ends do not fully match the called genes, so a read error is possible. The CDR3, as DNA: TGTGCCAGCAACCTTCCGGGACAGGGAAGCATCGAGCAGTACTTT. This codes for CASNLPGQGSIEQYF. The rearrangement uses TRBV6-2 or TRBV6-3 and TRBJ2-7; 9 bases are a match to TRBD1. The germline V gene encodes CDR1 MNHEY and CDR2 SVGEGT. This CDR3 contains 15 residues.

This clonotype was seen a handful of times. The DNA is omitted, as the CDR3 cannot be located on it reliably, and the CDR3 follows TCRdb's listing. V is TRBV6-6 and J is TRBJ2-1; the table's D gene call, TRBD1, was not cross checked with the DNA. Germline V gene sequence: CDR1 MNHNY, CDR2 SVGAGI (reference sequence). 17 amino acids form the CDR3, both terminal residues included. The CDR3: CASSYWVGQGIHYEQSF.

Of note for this clonotype: At one end the junction does not follow the germline gene, possibly because of a read error. The J gene is TRBJ2-1, the V gene TRBV6-2 or TRBV6-3; tentatively, D is TRBD2 (7 bases). This CDR3 spans 16 amino acids. Looked up from germline, CDR1 is MNHEY and CDR2 is SVGEGT. The CDR3 here is CASIHGGGGSCNEQFF. The CDR3 DNA follows: TGTGCCAGTATCCACGGAGGGGGGGGGTCCTGCAATGAGCAGTTCTTC.

The sample holds one count of this clonotype. One end of the junction varies from germline; a read error may be responsible. The DNA of the CDR3 is TGTACCAGCAGTTCCACTGATTCCCCCGGGGAGCTGTTTTTT. Translated, it gives CTSSSTDSPGELFF. The chain employs TRBV6-5 and TRBJ2-2; D gene uncertain. This CDR3 spans 14 amino acids. Germline V gives CDR1 MNHEY, CDR2 SVGAGI.

As to this clonotype: A read error may produce the germline difference seen at one junction end. This chain connects TRBV11-2 to TRBJ2-7, with D perhaps matching TRBD1 (5 bases). Germline CDR1 is SGHAT and CDR2 is FQNNGV. The CDR3 is 15 amino acids. CDR3 sequence reads: CVISLRWIGENEEYF. CDR3 DNA sequence: TGTGTCATCAGCTTACGATGGATAGGGGAAAACGAGGAGTACTTC.

This clonotype turned up a few times. The CDR3 region is CASSMTGFNTGELFF. CDR3 nucleotide sequence: TGTGCCAGCAGCATGACAGGTTTTAACACCGGGGAGCTGTTTTTT. The chain has TRBV2 and TRBJ2-2, with D perhaps TRBD1 (6 bases). The CDR3 is made up of 15 amino acids. V lost 6 bases to trimming and J lost 2 bases, with 13 bases between them. The V gene's germline CDR1 is SNHLY and CDR2 FYNNEI.

Details on this clonotype: At one end the junction does not follow the germline gene, possibly because of a read error. The chain carries TRBV11-3 and TRBJ2-3; D is ambiguous. This CDR3 contains 12 residues. Germline V gene lookup returns CDR1 SGHNT and CDR2 YENEEA. CDR3 protein: CTRSFNEDTRYF. The CDR3 nucleotides are TGTACCAGGAGCTTCAATGAAGATACGCGGTATTTT.

This chain connects TRBV29-1 to TRBJ2-2; D may be TRBD2 (5 bases). The CDR3 is 15 amino acids. CDR1 is SQVTM, CDR2 ANQGSEA, per germline. Trimming took 4 bases from V and 9 from J, leaving 21 bases between them. CDR3 coding DNA: TGCAGCGTTGGGACTGGCGCGGCGTATACCAGGGAGCTGTTTTTT. Its protein is CSVGTGAAYTRELFF.

As to this clonotype: Germline is not matched at one junction end, which may reflect a read error. The V and J genes are TRBV11-3 and TRBJ2-3, with 9 nucleotides matching TRBD2. The CDR3 has 16 residues. Germline V gives CDR1 SGHNT, CDR2 YENEEA. In nucleotides, the CDR3 is TGTGTCAGCAGCGGCGGCACGGCGGGAGGGGTGGATACGCAGTATTTT. Its protein product is CVSSGGTAGGVDTQYF.

The rearrangement uses TRBV11-2 and TRBJ2-7; 7 nucleotides match TRBD1. Looked up from germline, CDR1 is SGHAT and CDR2 is FQNNGV. This CDR3 has 15 residues. CDR3 sequence: CASTLRWTGENEQYV. The CDR3 DNA reads TGTGCCAGCACCTTACGATGGACAGGTGAAAACGAGCAGTACGTC.

V gene TRBV10-3 combines with J gene TRBJ1-2, with D uncertain. This CDR3 has 14 residues. V lost 2 bases and J 9 bases, leaving 16 bases between the germline ends. The germline gives CDR1 ENHRY, CDR2 SYGVKD. DNA for the CDR3: TGTGCCATCAGTGAGCCGACTCAAGGTTATAGCTACACCTTC. Translation: CAISEPTQGYSYTF.

The chain is built from TRBV4-3 and TRBJ2-2; D not resolved. From germline, CDR1 is LGHNA and CDR2 YSLEER. Deletions cut 1 base from V and 5 bases from J, with 14 bases between. This CDR3 is built from 16 residues. The CDR3 reads CASSQGPVRETGELFF. The CDR3 nucleotides read TGCGCCAGCAGCCAAGGTCCCGTGAGAGAGACCGGGGAGCTGTTTTTT.

Regarding this clonotype: A read error is possible here, since a much larger clone lies one base away. The rearrangement links TRBV6-4 to TRBJ2-2; possibly TRBD1 for D (5 bases). The CDR3 consists of 14 residues. CDR1 and CDR2 (germline): MRHNA, SNTAGT. The DNA for the CDR3 is TGTGCCAACAGTGACTCACAGGACACCGGGGAGCTGTTTTTT. Amino acid sequence: CANSDSQDTGELFF.

The chain employs TRBV28 and TRBJ1-5, with 9 bases that match TRBD1. Germline V lookup: CDR1 MDHEN, CDR2 SYDVKM. The CDR3 runs to 16 residues. The J segment lost 7 bases and the V segment lost 2 bases, leaving 9 bases of the junction unmatched. CDR3 region: CASSLRGTGCSQPQHF. CDR3 nucleotides: TGTGCCAGCAGTTTACGCGGGACAGGGTGCAGCCAGCCCCAGCATTTT.

About this clonotype: A much larger clone differs from this one at a single base, so this may be a read error. The chain uses TRBV25-1 and TRBJ1-1; D gene unclear. Per germline, CDR1 MGHDK and CDR2 SYGVNS. The CDR3 spans 13 residues. Trimming left V 7 bases short and J 1 base short, with 10 bases between. The CDR3 region is CASNGLRNTEAFF. CDR3 DNA: TGTGCCAGCAATGGACTGCGGAACACTGAAGCTTTCTTT.

As concerns this clonotype: In this CDR3 the conserved last residue, phenylalanine or tryptophan, is missing, so a read error is likely. The DNA is omitted, as the CDR3 cannot be located on it reliably, and the CDR3 follows TCRdb's listing. The chain recombines TRBV11-1 with TRBJ2-1; the table's D gene call, TRBD2, was not cross checked with the DNA. Germline V lookup: CDR1 SGHAT, CDR2 FQDESV (reference sequence). The CDR3 length equals 16 residues, ends included. The CDR3 here is CTSSPIAGAYYNEHFL.

On this clonotype: At one boundary the junction diverges from the germline segment, which might be a read error. V usage is TRBV29-1 and J usage is TRBJ2-1; 7 nucleotides match TRBD1. Germline V gene sequence: CDR1 SQVTM, CDR2 ANQGSEA. The CDR3 consists of 13 residues. In DNA, the CDR3 is TGCAGCGTACAACAGGGGCTCTACAATGAGCGGTTCTTC. Translation: CSVQQGLYNERFF.

V is TRBV12-3 or TRBV12-4 and J is TRBJ2-5, with D perhaps being TRBD1 or TRBD2 (5 bases each). CDR3 length: 13 amino acids. V was shortened by 11 bases and J by 4 bases, with 17 bases between the two germline ends. The CDR3 reads CAVSRSGTETQYF. Here the CDR3 DNA reads TGTGCCGTCAGCCGAAGTGGGACAGAGACCCAGTACTTC.

On this clonotype: One junction end disagrees with the germline gene, perhaps due to a read error. V usage is TRBV6-5 and J usage is TRBJ2-3, with a weak D call TRBD2 (5 bases). The CDR3 runs to 15 residues. Germline CDR1 reads MNHEY; CDR2 reads SVGAGI. CDR3 nucleotide sequence: TGTGCCAGCAGTCTCTCGACGGGAAGGTCGGATACACAATACTTT. Protein: CASSLSTGRSDTQYF.

In regard to this clonotype: A read error may account for a junction end that differs from germline. The chain recombines TRBV6-5 with TRBJ1-4; D uncertain. Germline CDR1 MNHEY, CDR2 SVGAGI. This CDR3 has 15 amino acids. CDR3 sequence: CVSTPSGTTNEKLFF. The CDR3 DNA reads as TGTGTCAGCACTCCATCAGGCACAACTAATGAAAAACTGTTTTTT.

A remark on this clonotype: In this CDR3 the conserved last residue, phenylalanine or tryptophan, is missing, so a read error is likely. The chain is built from TRBV6-2 or TRBV6-3 and TRBJ2-7, with no clear D. The CDR3 covers 13 residues. Germline values: CDR1 MNHEY, CDR2 SVGEGT. The CDR3 loop is CAGSLRSLYEQYI. CDR3 nucleotides: TGTGCCGGCAGTTTGCGATCACTTTACGAGCAGTACATC.

With respect to this clonotype: The CDR3 does not close with the conserved phenylalanine or tryptophan, likely indicating a read error. It is unclear where the CDR3 begins or ends on the DNA, so no DNA is shown, and the CDR3 is as TCRdb lists it. The V and J genes are TRBV6-6 and TRBJ2-1; TRBD2, the table's D call, was not compared with the DNA. The CDR3 length equals 14 residues, ends included. The germline CDR1 and CDR2 sequences are MNHNY and SVGAGI (reference sequence). The CDR3 reads CTSSYGTADNERFY.

The rearrangement joins TRBV6-1 to TRBJ2-3, with 7 bases that match TRBD2. Per the germline V gene, CDR1 is MNHNS and CDR2 is SASEGT. The CDR3 sequence is 15 residues long. The J segment lost 9 bases and the V segment lost 11 bases, leaving 20 bases of the junction unmatched. The CDR3 loop is CAYSESGSSSGTQYF. CDR3 coding DNA: TGTGCCTACAGTGAAAGTGGGAGTAGTAGCGGGACGCAGTATTTT.

The J gene is TRBJ2-1, the V gene TRBV4-2, with TRBD1 matching over 7 bases. The length of the CDR3 is 16 residues. Germline V gene sequence: CDR1 LGHNA, CDR2 YNFKEQ. Losses at the gene ends were 4 bases for V and 6 bases for J; bases not matched to a gene: 12. In DNA form, the CDR3 reads TGTGCCAGCAGCCGACTGACAGGGTCAGGTATCAATGAGCAGTTCTTC. Translated, it gives CASSRLTGSGINEQFF.

V and J are TRBV12-3 or TRBV12-4 and TRBJ1-1; D remains unclear. The V gene lost 9 bases and the J gene lost 7 bases, with 15 bases spanning the gap. This CDR3 has 12 residues. This chain's CDR3 is CASRYVAVEAFF. The CDR3 DNA follows: TGTGCCAGTAGGTATGTGGCGGTTGAAGCTTTCTTT.

This clonotype has just one count. The gene calls are TRBV6-5 and TRBJ1-6, with 9 bases fitting TRBD1. The V gene's germline CDR1 is MNHEY and CDR2 SVGAGI. J was trimmed by 9 bases and V by 6 bases; bases with no gene match: 9. CDR3 length: 15 residues. The CDR3 nucleotides are TGTGCCAGCAGGAGAAACACAGGGGGCGGTTCACCCCTCCACTTT. Translating it yields CASRRNTGGGSPLHF.

About this clonotype itself: A junction boundary mismatches the germline segment, possibly from a read error. The chain couples TRBV12-3 or TRBV12-4 to TRBJ1-1; D possibly corresponds to TRBD1 (6 bases). CDR3 size: 14 residues. CDR3 sequence: CASSIGTGGAEAFF. CDR3 coding DNA: TGTGCCAGCAGTATCGGGACCGGGGGGGCTGAAGCTTTTTTT.